The 16 T cell receptor beta chains in this list originate from one sample, sequenced in a study of long-term antiretroviral therapy in people with HIV. The immunoSEQ assay was v3.0, run at survey level. Using immunoSEQ multiplex PCR, the repertoire was profiled, and TCRdb retains in-frame clones only, with some absent. The table has some 20,000 clones, roughly 87% seen once. The starting material was unsorted PBMCs, obtained 2.1 years after starting antiretroviral therapy. The receptors were gathered from a young man with HIV.

V gene TRBV29-1 combines with J gene TRBJ1-5, with D unresolved. V lost 0 bases and J 7 bases, leaving 10 bases between the germline ends. This CDR3 is 13 amino acids long. Germline V lookup: CDR1 SQVTM, CDR2 ANQGSEA. This chain's CDR3 is CSVEDGRGQPQHF. The CDR3 coding sequence is TGCAGCGTTGAAGACGGGCGAGGGCAGCCCCAGCATTTT.

The chain carries TRBV6-5 and TRBJ2-7; D may be TRBD1 or TRBD2 (5 bases each). The ends were cut back, 2 bases at V and 3 bases at J, with 11 bases in the middle. The CDR3 contains 14 residues. The germline V gene encodes CDR1 MNHEY and CDR2 SVGAGI. This CDR3 reads CASSYGGKLYEQYF. The CDR3 bases are TGTGCCAGCAGTTACGGGGGAAAGCTCTACGAGCAGTACTTC.

The rearrangement uses TRBV9 and TRBJ2-1; D is perhaps TRBD2 (5 bases). V was clipped by 0 bases and J by 4 bases, with 11 bases between them. The CDR3 extends over 15 amino acids. Germline CDR1 SGDLS, CDR2 YYNGEE. The CDR3 here is CASSVEEGRYNEQFF. The CDR3 DNA reads TGTGCCAGCAGCGTAGAAGAGGGCCGATACAATGAGCAGTTCTTC.

The chain links TRBV27 to TRBJ1-4; 7 bases line up with TRBD1. V lost 8 bases to trimming and J lost 3 bases; unmatched junction nucleotides: 15. CDR3 length: 17 amino acids. Germline CDR1 and CDR2: MNHEY and SMNVEV (reference sequence). CDR3 in DNA: TGTGCCAGCTCCCGGGTATACCTCGGGACAGCTAATGAAAAACTGTTTTTT. It translates to CASSRVYLGTANEKLFF.

This clone has just one count. This chain links TRBV5-6 with TRBJ2-7; 8 bases match TRBD1. Trimming at V came to 4 bases and at J to 6 bases, leaving 9 bases not matched to a gene. CDR3 size: 14 residues. Germline V lookup: CDR1 SGHDT, CDR2 YYEEEE. The chain's CDR3 is CASSPWTGLGEQYF. Here the CDR3 DNA reads TGTGCCAGCAGCCCCTGGACAGGGTTGGGCGAGCAGTACTTC.

This chain uses TRBV5-4 with TRBJ1-5; D not certain. Germline V lookup: CDR1 SGHNT, CDR2 YYREEE (reference sequence). CDR3 length: 14 amino acids. Trimming cost V 0 bases and J 1 base, with 5 bases left between them. CDR3 protein: CASSLAGSNQPQHF. The DNA of the CDR3 is TGTGCCAGCAGCTTGGCCGGGAGCAATCAGCCCCAGCATTTT.

This chain connects TRBV5-1 to TRBJ2-3; 12 bases line up with TRBD2. The CDR3 extends over 17 amino acids. V gave up 1 base and J gave up 3 bases; unmatched junction bases: 6. Germline V lookup: CDR1 SGHRS, CDR2 YFSETQ. The CDR3 region is CASSLSLAGGLTDTQYF. CDR3 nucleotides: TGCGCCAGCAGCTTGTCCCTAGCGGGGGGGTTAACAGATACGCAGTATTTT.

This chain's CDR3 is CASSYGQGMVTGYTF. The CDR3 DNA reads as TGTGCCAGCAGTTACGGCCAAGGGATGGTGACGGGCTACACCTTC. The gene calls are TRBV6-5 and TRBJ1-2; no definite D call. Germline-derived CDR1 and CDR2 are MNHEY and SVGAGI. With 2 bases removed from V and 8 bases from J, the gap between germline ends came to 18 bases. CDR3 length: 15 residues.

The chain employs TRBV29-1 and TRBJ1-1; 8 positions match TRBD1. Trimming took 7 bases from V and 1 from J; bases not matched to a gene: 5. CDR1 SQVTM and CDR2 ANQGSEA come from the germline V gene. The CDR3 has 13 amino acids. CDR3 residues: CSGHRGKNTEAFF. CDR3 nucleotides: TGCAGCGGTCACAGGGGGAAGAACACTGAAGCTTTCTTT.

V and J are TRBV4-2 and TRBJ2-1; TRBD2 matches 10 bases. V lost 0 bases, J lost 10 bases, and 9 bases stayed unmatched. Germline CDR1 LGHNA, CDR2 YNFKEQ. The CDR3 has 16 residues. CDR3 protein: CASSQELAGVLQEQFF. CDR3 nucleotides: TGTGCCAGCAGCCAAGAGCTAGCGGGAGTATTGCAAGAGCAGTTCTTC.

J is TRBJ2-7 and V is TRBV7-2, with D possibly matching TRBD2 (6 bases). The V end was cut by 5 bases, the J end by 10 bases, with 15 bases between. Looked up from germline, CDR1 is SGHTA and CDR2 is FQGNSA. This CDR3 has 12 amino acids. The CDR3 DNA reads TGTGCCAGCAGCCCCCGGGACTGGGAACAGTACTTC. This encodes CASSPRDWEQYF.

This chain joins TRBV5-1 and TRBJ1-1; TRBD1 is a possible D gene (5 bases). The CDR3 has 14 residues. Trimming stripped 4 bases from V and 1 base from J, with 11 bases between. In germline, CDR1 is SGHRS, CDR2 YFSETQ. The CDR3 region is CASSATGGNTEAFF. The CDR3 nucleotides are TGCGCCAGCAGCGCGACGGGGGGGAACACTGAAGCTTTCTTT. The full variable domain, its missing parts supplied by reference TRBV5-1 and TRBJ1-1, is KAGVTQTPRYLIKTRGQQVTLSCSPISGHRSVSWYQQTPGQGLQFLFEYFSETQRNKGNFPGRFSGRQFSNSRSEMNVSTLELGDSALYLCASSATGGNTEAFFGQGTRLTVV.

CDR3 in amino acids: CASSLGPGTTQYF. The CDR3 DNA is TGTGCCAGCAGTTTAGGCCCAGGAACTACGCAGTATTTT. The chain carries TRBV28 and TRBJ2-3; D is ambiguous. Trimming shortened V by 2 bases and J by 8 bases, and 11 bases separated the two germline ends. Per germline, CDR1 MDHEN and CDR2 SYDVKM. The CDR3 totals 13 residues.

This sequence joins TRBV6-5 and TRBJ1-1, with 10 bases matching TRBD1. This CDR3 has 13 amino acids. CDR1 and CDR2 (germline): MNHEY, SVGAGI. V trimming: 10 bases; J trimming: 4 bases; junction bases outside the gene matches: 6. CDR3 DNA sequence: TGTGCCACCCGGACAGGGGGAGGCACTGAAGCTTTCTTT. This gives the protein CATRTGGGTEAFF.

The chain employs TRBV5-6 and TRBJ2-7; 9 positions match TRBD1. Looked up from germline, CDR1 is SGHDT and CDR2 is YYEEEE. This CDR3 region has 17 residues. The V and J ends lost 3 bases and 3 bases, in that order; junction bases with no gene match: 13. The CDR3 nucleotides are TGTGCCAGCAGCTCCTTACAGGGGGCTAGAGATCTCTACGAGCAGTACTTC. Translated: CASSSLQGARDLYEQYF.

The CDR3 DNA follows: TGCGCCAGCAGCCTTTGGACTAGCGGGGCGAGCTCCTACGAGCAGTACTTC. Residues: CASSLWTSGASSYEQYF. V and J are TRBV5-1 and TRBJ2-7; 12 nucleotides match TRBD2. The CDR3 covers 17 residues. Germline V gene data show CDR1 as SGHRS and CDR2 as YFSETQ. V shed 4 bases, J shed 0 bases, and the junction held 8 bases outside the gene matches.